One T cell receptor beta chain is described in this entry. Its specificity is not known. TCRdb used MiXCR to reprocess the 5' RACE reads, holding one entry per CDR3 protein. The sample carries around 550,000 distinct CDR3 sequences, about 15% recorded once. Trimming removed 7 bases from V and 4 bases from J, with 15 bases in between. There are 14 residues in the CDR3. In every case, the donor was a healthy Caucasian. The data originate from a study of identical twins. Overall study findings and caveats: For out-of-frame beta sequences, excess twin sharing was weaker. These conclusions were based on statistical analysis (cross-sectional, not following the same donors). Out-of-frame alpha sequences common to twins exhibited a surplus of low generation probability.

The same sample was also studied in work on yellow fever vaccine responses in identical twins.

The chain uses TRBV12-3 or TRBV12-4 and TRBJ2-3, with D possibly TRBD2 on 6 matching bases. The receptor was derived from a woman aged 18 to 35 in good health. The sequenced sample was CD4+ T cells sorted from blood. CDR3 loop: CASTPRLGPDTQYF. The CDR3 DNA reads TGTGCCAGCACCCCCCGACTAGGCCCAGATACGCAGTATTTT.